This TCR beta chain appears in the sequencing data of a study of shared clonotypes between healthy human individuals. Overall study results and limits: For naive CD4 cells, roughly 5.5% of clonotypes were shared across a handful of donors.

On this clone itself: The antigen remains unidentified.

Deep-level running was used for the assay. Sorted-subset replicate PCRs used approximately 200 ng of genomic DNA. This amount corresponded to approximately 30,000 T cell genomes. Repertoires were generated with immunoSEQ multiplex PCR, while TCRdb's copy carries only in-frame clones and drops some. This repertoire shows 1 million to 1.2 million clones, approximately 80% found once; its top ten account for approximately 0.9%. This CDR3 spans 13 amino acids. Trimming removed 0 bases at V and 5 bases at J, with 6 bases between. CDR1 is SGHRS and CDR2 is YFSETQ in the germline V gene. Recent acute infections and vaccinations were absent in the healthy HIV-negative adult donors.

This TCR was sampled from a young man in good health. Some clones in this sample may be carry-over from other donors' samples. The chain employs TRBV5-1 and TRBJ2-1; unclear D gene. The specimen was memory CD4+ T cells from PBMCs. Subset noted: CD45RA-negative fraction. The CDR3 coding sequence is TGCGCCAGCAGCTTGGTTCAAGACAATGAGCAGTTCTTC. Protein sequence: CASSLVQDNEQFF.